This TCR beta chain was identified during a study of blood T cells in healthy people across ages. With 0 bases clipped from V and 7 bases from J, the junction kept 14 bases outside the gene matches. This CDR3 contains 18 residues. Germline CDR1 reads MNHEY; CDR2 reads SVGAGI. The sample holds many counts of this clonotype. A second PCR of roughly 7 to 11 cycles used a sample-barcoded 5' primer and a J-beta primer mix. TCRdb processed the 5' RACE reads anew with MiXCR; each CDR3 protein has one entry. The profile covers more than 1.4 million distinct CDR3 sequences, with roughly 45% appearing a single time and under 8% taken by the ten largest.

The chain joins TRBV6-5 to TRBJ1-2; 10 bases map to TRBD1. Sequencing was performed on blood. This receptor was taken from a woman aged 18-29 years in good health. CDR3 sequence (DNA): TGTGCCAGCAGTTACTCCACTCCACTGACAGGGGGCTTCGGTGGCTACACCTTC. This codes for CASSYSTPLTGGFGGYTF.